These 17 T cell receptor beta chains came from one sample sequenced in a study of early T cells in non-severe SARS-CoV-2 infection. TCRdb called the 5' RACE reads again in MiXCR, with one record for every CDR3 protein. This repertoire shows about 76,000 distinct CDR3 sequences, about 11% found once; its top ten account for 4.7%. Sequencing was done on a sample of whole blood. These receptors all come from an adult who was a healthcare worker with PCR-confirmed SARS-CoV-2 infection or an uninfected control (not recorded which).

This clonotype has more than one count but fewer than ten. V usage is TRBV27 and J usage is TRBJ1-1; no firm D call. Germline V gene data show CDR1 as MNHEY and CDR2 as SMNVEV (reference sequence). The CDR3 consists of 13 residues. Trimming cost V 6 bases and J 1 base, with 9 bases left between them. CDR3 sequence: CASSLSWNTEAFF. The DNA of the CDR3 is TGTGCCAGCAGCCTTAGTTGGAACACTGAAGCTTTCTTT.

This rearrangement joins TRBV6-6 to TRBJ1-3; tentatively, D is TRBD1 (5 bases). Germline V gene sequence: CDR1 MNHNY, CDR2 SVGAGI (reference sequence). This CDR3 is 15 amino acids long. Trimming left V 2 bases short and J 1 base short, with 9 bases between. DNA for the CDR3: TGTGCCAGCAGTTACCCCGGGACTTCTGGAAACACCATATATTTT. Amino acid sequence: CASSYPGTSGNTIYF.

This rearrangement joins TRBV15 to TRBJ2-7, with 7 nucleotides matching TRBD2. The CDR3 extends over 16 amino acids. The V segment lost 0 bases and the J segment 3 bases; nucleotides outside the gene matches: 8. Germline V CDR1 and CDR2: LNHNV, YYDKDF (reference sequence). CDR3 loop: CATSRDSGVVIYEQYF. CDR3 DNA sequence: TGTGCCACCAGCAGAGACAGCGGGGTGGTAATCTACGAGCAGTACTTC.

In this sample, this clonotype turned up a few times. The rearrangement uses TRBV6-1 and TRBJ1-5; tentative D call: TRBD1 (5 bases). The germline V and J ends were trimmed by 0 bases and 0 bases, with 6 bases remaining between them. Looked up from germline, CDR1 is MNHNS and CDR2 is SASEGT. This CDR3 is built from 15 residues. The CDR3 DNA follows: TGTGCCAGCAGTGAAGCGGGGACTAGCAATCAGCCCCAGCATTTT. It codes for CASSEAGTSNQPQHF.

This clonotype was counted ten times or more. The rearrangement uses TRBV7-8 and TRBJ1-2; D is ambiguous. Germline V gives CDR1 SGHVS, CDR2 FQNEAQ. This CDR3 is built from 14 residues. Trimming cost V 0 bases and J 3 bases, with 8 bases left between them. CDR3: CASSLAEDHYGYTF. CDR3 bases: TGTGCCAGCAGCTTAGCGGAAGACCACTATGGCTACACCTTC. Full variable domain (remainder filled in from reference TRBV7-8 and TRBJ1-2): GAGVSQSPRYKVAKRGQDVALRCDPISGHVSLFWYQQALGQGPEFLTYFQNEAQLDKSGLPSDRFFAERPEGSVSTLKIQRTQQEDSAVYLCASSLAEDHYGYTFGSGTRLTVV.

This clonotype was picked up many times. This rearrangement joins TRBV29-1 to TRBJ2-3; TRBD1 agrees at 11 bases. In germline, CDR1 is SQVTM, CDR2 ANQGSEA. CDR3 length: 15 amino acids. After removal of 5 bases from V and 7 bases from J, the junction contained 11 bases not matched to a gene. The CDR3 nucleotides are TGCAGCGTTACCGGGACAGGGGGTGTTTCGAATACGCAGTATTTT. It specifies CSVTGTGGVSNTQYF.

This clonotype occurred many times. In nucleotides, the CDR3 is TGTGCCAGCATTTCGGGGCAGGGTGGCAATCAGCCCCAGCATTTT. Translated: CASISGQGGNQPQHF. This sequence joins TRBV2 and TRBJ1-5; the D gene is possibly TRBD1 (5 bases). The V gene's germline CDR1 is SNHLY and CDR2 FYNNEI. This CDR3 has 15 amino acids. V was trimmed by 7 bases and J by 2 bases, leaving 15 bases between them.

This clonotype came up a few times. For the CDR3, the DNA is TGTGCCAGCAGTTTATCCCGGGACAGCACCTACGAGCAGTACTTC. Its protein is CASSLSRDSTYEQYF. The rearrangement links TRBV27 to TRBJ2-7, with 7 bases matching TRBD1. CDR3 length: 15 amino acids. The germline V gene encodes CDR1 MNHEY and CDR2 SMNVEV (reference sequence). The ends lost 0 bases at V and 2 bases at J; junction bases unmatched: 4.

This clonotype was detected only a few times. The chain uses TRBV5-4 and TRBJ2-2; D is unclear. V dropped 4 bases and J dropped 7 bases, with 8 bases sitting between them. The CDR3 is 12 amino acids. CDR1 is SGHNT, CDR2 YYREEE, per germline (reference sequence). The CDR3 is CASSLLSGELFF. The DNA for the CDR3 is TGTGCCAGCAGCCTACTGAGCGGGGAGCTGTTTTTT.

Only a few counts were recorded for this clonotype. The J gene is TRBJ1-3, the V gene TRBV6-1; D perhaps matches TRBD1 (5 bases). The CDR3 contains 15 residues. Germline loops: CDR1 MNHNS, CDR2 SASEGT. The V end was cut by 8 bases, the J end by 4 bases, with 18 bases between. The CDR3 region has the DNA TGTGCCAGCCAGGGATGGGGGGGAGACGGAAACACCATATATTTT. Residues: CASQGWGGDGNTIYF.

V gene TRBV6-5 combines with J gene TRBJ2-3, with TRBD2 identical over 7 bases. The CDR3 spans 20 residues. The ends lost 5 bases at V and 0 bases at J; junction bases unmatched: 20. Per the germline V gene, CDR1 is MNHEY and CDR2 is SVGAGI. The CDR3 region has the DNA TGTGCCAGCAGTCACACCGGGTTATATAGCGGGCGATCAAGCACAGATACGCAGTATTTT. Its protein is CASSHTGLYSGRSSTDTQYF.

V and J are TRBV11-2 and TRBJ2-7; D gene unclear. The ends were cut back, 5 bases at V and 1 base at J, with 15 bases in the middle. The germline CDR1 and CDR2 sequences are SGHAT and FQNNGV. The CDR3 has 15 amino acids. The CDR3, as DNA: TGTGCCAGCAGCCTTCCAATCGATCAGTCCTACGAGCAGTACTTC. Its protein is CASSLPIDQSYEQYF.

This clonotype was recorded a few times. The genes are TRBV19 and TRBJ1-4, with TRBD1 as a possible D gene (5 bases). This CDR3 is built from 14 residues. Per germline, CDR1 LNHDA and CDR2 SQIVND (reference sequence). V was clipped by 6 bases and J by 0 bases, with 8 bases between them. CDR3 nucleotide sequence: TGTGCCAGTAGGGGGGGAGCAACTAATGAAAAACTGTTTTTT. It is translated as CASRGGATNEKLFF.

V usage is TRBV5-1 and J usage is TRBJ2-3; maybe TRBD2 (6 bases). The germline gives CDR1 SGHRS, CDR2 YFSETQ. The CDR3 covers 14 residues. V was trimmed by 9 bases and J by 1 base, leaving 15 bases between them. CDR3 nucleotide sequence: TGCGCCAACGGCCGGGGGAGCGGCACAGATACGCAGTATTTT. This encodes CANGRGSGTDTQYF. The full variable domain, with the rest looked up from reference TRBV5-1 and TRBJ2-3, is KAGVTQTPRYLIKTRGQQVTLSCSPISGHRSVSWYQQTPGQGLQFLFEYFSETQRNKGNFPGRFSGRQFSNSRSEMNVSTLELGDSALYLCANGRGSGTDTQYFGPGTRLTVL.

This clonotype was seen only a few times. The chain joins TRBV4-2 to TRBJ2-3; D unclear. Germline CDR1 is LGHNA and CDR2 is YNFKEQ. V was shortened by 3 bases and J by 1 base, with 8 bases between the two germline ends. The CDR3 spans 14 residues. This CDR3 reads CASSQTYGTDTQYF. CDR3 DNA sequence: TGTGCCAGCAGCCAGACTTACGGCACAGATACGCAGTATTTT.

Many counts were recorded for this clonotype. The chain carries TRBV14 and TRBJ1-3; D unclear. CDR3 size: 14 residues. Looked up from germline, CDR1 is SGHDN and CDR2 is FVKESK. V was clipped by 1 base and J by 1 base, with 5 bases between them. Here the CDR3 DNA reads TGTGCCAGCAGCCAAGCAACATCTGGAAACACCATATATTTT. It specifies CASSQATSGNTIYF.

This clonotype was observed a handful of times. The CDR3 coding sequence is TGTGCCAGCAGCTTATCGATGGGGGGACCCGACAATGAGCAGTTCTTC. This codes for CASSLSMGGPDNEQFF. The V and J genes are TRBV7-9 and TRBJ2-1, with a tentative D call TRBD2 (6 bases). V lost 2 bases and J 5 bases, leaving 16 bases between the germline ends. The CDR3 has 16 residues. The germline V gene encodes CDR1 SEHNR and CDR2 FQNEAQ (reference sequence).